The rows below give T cell receptor beta chains drawn from one sample of a study of shared clonotypes between healthy human individuals. TCRdb keeps only in-frame clones here, not all; method: immunoSEQ multiplex PCR. The data hold over a million clones, with more than 75% observed a single time. Sequenced: memory CD4+ T cells from PBMCs. The origin of the receptors is a man between 18 and 29 years old in good health. Some clones in this sample may be carry-over from other donors' samples. Each CDR3 is given with its conserved first and last residue. Fields, in order: CDR3 DNA, CDR3 protein, D gene, CDR3 length, V gene, clone size, J gene. A D gene is named only where the DNA matches it firmly. Rows give clone size only sometimes, using once, few, many, or a class for an expanded clone.

CDR3nt: TGTGCCAGCAGCTTCTCTAGGACCGGGTACGAGCAGTACTTC
CDR3aa: CASSFSRTGYEQYF
d_gene: -
len: 14
v_gene: TRBV11-2
abundance: -
j_gene: TRBJ2-7

CDR3nt: TGCGCCAGCAGCTTGGCTGGCGGGGTGGGGACCTACGAGCAGTACTTC
CDR3aa: CASSLAGGVGTYEQYF
d_gene: -
len: 16
v_gene: TRBV5-1
abundance: -
j_gene: TRBJ2-7

CDR3nt: TGTGCCAGCAGTTTCGACCTGACAGGGGCAAACACCATATATTTT
CDR3aa: CASSFDLTGANTIYF
d_gene: TRBD1
len: 15
v_gene: TRBV6-6
abundance: few
j_gene: TRBJ1-3

CDR3nt: TGTGCCAGCAGCTTGCTCGGGATGGGCACTGAAGCTTTCTTT
CDR3aa: CASSLLGMGTEAFF
d_gene: -
len: 14
v_gene: TRBV5-4
abundance: -
j_gene: TRBJ1-1

CDR3nt: TGCGCCAGCAGCTTGGGAACGCCCGGCGAGACCCAGTACTTC
CDR3aa: CASSLGTPGETQYF
d_gene: -
len: 14
v_gene: TRBV5-1
abundance: -
j_gene: TRBJ2-5

CDR3nt: TGTGCCAGCAGTGAACTTATGAGGTCACTGGGAAGGGGGGGCTACACCTTC
CDR3aa: CASSELMRSLGRGGYTF
d_gene: -
len: 17
v_gene: TRBV6-1
abundance: -
j_gene: TRBJ1-2

CDR3nt: TGTGCCAGCAGCCTCGACGGACCCCAGCATTTT
CDR3aa: CASSLDGPQHF
d_gene: -
len: 11
v_gene: TRBV28
abundance: few
j_gene: TRBJ1-5

CDR3nt: TGTGCCAGCAGCTTGGGACAGGGGAGTTTTGGAAACACCATATATTTT
CDR3aa: CASSLGQGSFGNTIYF
d_gene: TRBD1
len: 16
v_gene: TRBV5-5
abundance: -
j_gene: TRBJ1-3

CDR3nt: TGTGCCAGCAGTCCACCGAATCAGCCCCAGCATTTT
CDR3aa: CASSPPNQPQHF
d_gene: -
len: 12
v_gene: TRBV28
abundance: -
j_gene: TRBJ1-5

CDR3nt: TGTGCCAGCAGCCCAGTTGGCCGGGACACTGAAGCTTTCTTT
CDR3aa: CASSPVGRDTEAFF
d_gene: -
len: 14
v_gene: TRBV4-2
abundance: many
j_gene: TRBJ1-1

CDR3nt: TGCGCCAGCAGCAGGGGACAGGGGAACGAGCAGTACTTC
CDR3aa: CASSRGQGNEQYF
d_gene: TRBD1
len: 13
v_gene: TRBV5-1
abundance: -
j_gene: TRBJ2-7

CDR3nt: TGTGCCAGTAGTTTGGGTAAGGTGCGGCGGGGTTTGGGTGAAGCTTTCTTT
CDR3aa: CASSLGKVRRGLGEAFF
d_gene: -
len: 17
v_gene: TRBV19
abundance: -
j_gene: TRBJ1-1

CDR3nt: TGTGCCAGCAGCCGGGGGTCGGCTAGCACAGATACGCAGTATTTT
CDR3aa: CASSRGSASTDTQYF
d_gene: -
len: 15
v_gene: TRBV7-9
abundance: -
j_gene: TRBJ2-3

CDR3nt: TGTGCCAGCTCACTAGGGACAGGACGAGCTGGGGCCAACGTCCTGACTTTC
CDR3aa: CASSLGTGRAGANVLTF
d_gene: TRBD1
len: 17
v_gene: TRBV18
abundance: -
j_gene: TRBJ2-6

CDR3nt: TGTGCCAGCTCACCGGAGAGCGGGATGAACACCGGGGAGCTGTTTTTT
CDR3aa: CASSPESGMNTGELFF
d_gene: TRBD2
len: 16
v_gene: TRBV18
abundance: -
j_gene: TRBJ2-2

CDR3nt: TGTGCCAGTAGTACCCCGGACCTTAGCAATCAGCCCCAGCATTTT
CDR3aa: CASSTPDLSNQPQHF
d_gene: -
len: 15
v_gene: TRBV19
abundance: -
j_gene: TRBJ1-5

CDR3nt: TGTGCCAGCAGCTTGGACAGGGCGAAAGAGACCCAGTACTTC
CDR3aa: CASSLDRAKETQYF
d_gene: TRBD1
len: 14
v_gene: TRBV7-2
abundance: -
j_gene: TRBJ2-5

CDR3nt: TGTGCCAGCCGCGTAACCCAGGGCCTTGGGCACACTGAAGCTTTCTTT
CDR3aa: CASRVTQGLGHTEAFF
d_gene: -
len: 16
v_gene: TRBV5-8
abundance: -
j_gene: TRBJ1-1

CDR3nt: TGCGCCAGCAGCATTCTACAGGGTCCCTACAATGAGCAGTTCTTC
CDR3aa: CASSILQGPYNEQFF
d_gene: -
len: 15
v_gene: TRBV5-1
abundance: -
j_gene: TRBJ2-1

CDR3nt: TGTGCCAGCATGGATAGGATCTATGGCTACACCTTC
CDR3aa: CASMDRIYGYTF
d_gene: -
len: 12
v_gene: TRBV28
abundance: -
j_gene: TRBJ1-2

CDR3nt: TGTGCCAGCTCACTGACTACGGTCCAAGGGACAGGGGGCCGCACCGGGGAGCTGTTTTTT
CDR3aa: CASSLTTVQGTGGRTGELFF
d_gene: TRBD1
len: 20
v_gene: TRBV18
abundance: -
j_gene: TRBJ2-2

CDR3nt: TGTGCCAGCCACACTGGGAAGAGCTCCTACGAGCAGTACTTC
CDR3aa: CASHTGKSSYEQYF
d_gene: -
len: 14
v_gene: TRBV28
abundance: once
j_gene: TRBJ2-7

CDR3nt: TGTGCCAGCAGCACAGGGGTTGGAAACACCATATATTTT
CDR3aa: CASSTGVGNTIYF
d_gene: TRBD1
len: 13
v_gene: TRBV9
abundance: -
j_gene: TRBJ1-3

CDR3nt: TGTGCCAGCAGCTTAATATCAGCGGGGAGGGAGACCGGGGAGCTGTTTTTT
CDR3aa: CASSLISAGRETGELFF
d_gene: TRBD2
len: 17
v_gene: TRBV7-3
abundance: -
j_gene: TRBJ2-2

CDR3nt: TGTGCCAGCAGGGCAGTATCGAAGGCCGGGGAGCTGTTTTTT
CDR3aa: CASRAVSKAGELFF
d_gene: -
len: 14
v_gene: TRBV6-1
abundance: -
j_gene: TRBJ2-2

CDR3nt: TGCGCCAGCAGCTTAGGGACAGGGAATGAAAAACTGTTTTTT
CDR3aa: CASSLGTGNEKLFF
d_gene: TRBD1
len: 14
v_gene: TRBV5-1
abundance: few
j_gene: TRBJ1-4

CDR3nt: TGCGCCAGCAGTGCCGGGACAGGGGGCCTTAACTATGGCTACACCTTC
CDR3aa: CASSAGTGGLNYGYTF
d_gene: TRBD1
len: 16
v_gene: TRBV10-2
abundance: -
j_gene: TRBJ1-2

CDR3nt: TGTGCCAGCAGCCCCCGAGGGCAAGAGACCCAGTACTTC
CDR3aa: CASSPRGQETQYF
d_gene: -
len: 13
v_gene: TRBV6-5
abundance: -
j_gene: TRBJ2-5

CDR3nt: TGTGCCAGTAGCATAGGACAGGGGGCCTTTCGAGAGACCCAGTACTTC
CDR3aa: CASSIGQGAFRETQYF
d_gene: TRBD1
len: 16
v_gene: TRBV19
abundance: -
j_gene: TRBJ2-5

CDR3nt: TGTGCCAGCAGCCAAGGGGGACTAGCGGGGAGCTCCTACGAGCAGTACTTC
CDR3aa: CASSQGGLAGSSYEQYF
d_gene: TRBD2
len: 17
v_gene: TRBV14
abundance: -
j_gene: TRBJ2-7

CDR3nt: TGTGCCAGCAGCGTCGACAGGATGGGGGAAAAACTGTTTTTT
CDR3aa: CASSVDRMGEKLFF
d_gene: -
len: 14
v_gene: TRBV6-1
abundance: -
j_gene: TRBJ1-4

CDR3nt: TGTGCCATCAGTGAGTCTAGGAATAGCAATCAGCCCCAGCATTTT
CDR3aa: CAISESRNSNQPQHF
d_gene: -
len: 15
v_gene: TRBV10-3
abundance: -
j_gene: TRBJ1-5

CDR3nt: TGTGCCAGCAGCCCGATTGGACAGGGGAGGTACGAGCAGTACTTC
CDR3aa: CASSPIGQGRYEQYF
d_gene: TRBD1
len: 15
v_gene: TRBV6-1
abundance: -
j_gene: TRBJ2-7

CDR3nt: TGTGCCAGCAGCGTAGGGGCAGTCCCTACTCCAGATACGCAGTATTTT
CDR3aa: CASSVGAVPTPDTQYF
d_gene: -
len: 16
v_gene: TRBV9
abundance: -
j_gene: TRBJ2-3

CDR3nt: TGTGCCAGCAGTTTCTCCGGGGAGCTGTTTTTT
CDR3aa: CASSFSGELFF
d_gene: -
len: 11
v_gene: TRBV27
abundance: -
j_gene: TRBJ2-2

CDR3nt: TGTGCCAGCAGCCTCCTTCCGGGACAGGGGGTTGCGTACGAGCAGTACTTC
CDR3aa: CASSLLPGQGVAYEQYF
d_gene: TRBD1
len: 17
v_gene: TRBV28
abundance: few
j_gene: TRBJ2-7

CDR3nt: TGTGCCAGCTCACCCACAGGGACTAGCGGGAGAGAGGTGTACTTC
CDR3aa: CASSPTGTSGREVYF
d_gene: TRBD2
len: 15
v_gene: TRBV18
abundance: -
j_gene: TRBJ2-7

CDR3nt: TGTGCCAGCAGCCATACCGGGGCCACTATAAGGTTCTCCTACGAGCAGTACTTC
CDR3aa: CASSHTGATIRFSYEQYF
d_gene: -
len: 18
v_gene: TRBV4-2
abundance: -
j_gene: TRBJ2-7

CDR3nt: TGTGCCAGCAGCTTAGCCAACGAGCAGTACTTC
CDR3aa: CASSLANEQYF
d_gene: -
len: 11
v_gene: TRBV7-8
abundance: -
j_gene: TRBJ2-7

CDR3nt: TGTGCCAGCATCTTTAAGCACAATCAGCCCCAGCATTTT
CDR3aa: CASIFKHNQPQHF
d_gene: -
len: 13
v_gene: TRBV21-1
abundance: -
j_gene: TRBJ1-5

CDR3nt: TGTGCCAGCAGAAACACAGGGGGCGTGGAGACCCAGTACTTC
CDR3aa: CASRNTGGVETQYF
d_gene: TRBD1
len: 14
v_gene: TRBV6-5
abundance: many
j_gene: TRBJ2-5

CDR3nt: TGTGCTAGTGGTTTAGGGGCTAGAGCGCAGTTCTTC
CDR3aa: CASGLGARAQFF
d_gene: -
len: 12
v_gene: TRBV12-5
abundance: few
j_gene: TRBJ2-1

CDR3nt: TGCGCCAGCAGCTTGGGGTTACGACAGACCATGAACACTGAAGCTTTCTTT
CDR3aa: CASSLGLRQTMNTEAFF
d_gene: -
len: 17
v_gene: TRBV5-1
abundance: few
j_gene: TRBJ1-1

CDR3nt: TGTGCCAGCAGTTTAGGCGTTGGTGAGCAGTTCTTC
CDR3aa: CASSLGVGEQFF
d_gene: -
len: 12
v_gene: TRBV27
abundance: -
j_gene: TRBJ2-1

CDR3nt: TGTGCCAGCAGGACAGGGGCGGGGGAGACCCAGTACTTC
CDR3aa: CASRTGAGETQYF
d_gene: TRBD1
len: 13
v_gene: TRBV6-5
abundance: -
j_gene: TRBJ2-5

CDR3nt: TGTGCCAGCAGCAAAAAGACACAAACGATCACAGATACGCAGTATTTT
CDR3aa: CASSKKTQTITDTQYF
d_gene: -
len: 16
v_gene: TRBV11-2
abundance: -
j_gene: TRBJ2-3

CDR3nt: TGCGCCAGCAGCTTACAACAGGGCGCGAACACCGGGGAGCTGTTTTTT
CDR3aa: CASSLQQGANTGELFF
d_gene: -
len: 16
v_gene: TRBV5-1
abundance: -
j_gene: TRBJ2-2

CDR3nt: TGTGCCAGCAGTCCCGACAGGGGCTACGAGCAGTACTTC
CDR3aa: CASSPDRGYEQYF
d_gene: TRBD1
len: 13
v_gene: TRBV5-5
abundance: once
j_gene: TRBJ2-7

CDR3nt: TGTGCCAGCTCCTCCCAATCGGCGGGATACACCGGGGAGCTGTTTTTT
CDR3aa: CASSSQSAGYTGELFF
d_gene: -
len: 16
v_gene: TRBV7-9
abundance: -
j_gene: TRBJ2-2